Shown below are 20 T cell receptor beta chains from a single sample sequenced in a study of blood T cell repertoires in COVID-19. Profiling relied on immunoSEQ multiplex PCR, and the TCRdb table lists in-frame clones only, not all of them. The profile shows about 140,000 clones, about 79% of them singletons. The sequenced sample consisted of peripheral blood. These receptors were collected from a woman aged 80 or over with active or convalescent COVID-19.

V is TRBV6-5 and J is TRBJ1-2; a possible D gene is TRBD1 (5 bases). Trimming removed 0 bases from V and 4 bases from J, with 12 bases in between. Looked up from germline, CDR1 is MNHEY and CDR2 is SVGAGI. The length of the CDR3 is 15 residues. CDR3 residues: CASSYSDNPPYGYTF. CDR3 in DNA: TGTGCCAGCAGTTACTCGGACAATCCCCCCTATGGCTACACCTTC.

The J gene is TRBJ2-1, the V gene TRBV28; D perhaps matches TRBD2 (6 bases). There are 19 residues in the CDR3. Trimming took off 6 bases at V and 8 bases at J, with 32 bases between the two ends. From germline, CDR1 is MDHEN and CDR2 SYDVKM. CDR3 DNA sequence: TGTGCCAGCAGCCCTACCGACCCACTAGCAGCGACGTTGAAGGATGAGCAGTTCTTC. This codes for CASSPTDPLAATLKDEQFF.

There are a few counts of this clone. The rearrangement links TRBV5-1 to TRBJ1-1, with D hard to call. The CDR3 consists of 19 residues. The germline V gene has CDR1 SGHRS and CDR2 YFSETQ. Between the trimmed V and J ends, which lost 7 bases and 1 base, there was a span of 29 bases. Here the CDR3 reads CASSMSVGPLRGENTEAFF. The CDR3 DNA reads TGCGCCAGCTCCATGAGTGTCGGGCCTTTGCGGGGAGAGAACACTGAAGCTTTCTTT.

The genes are TRBV27 and TRBJ2-3; maybe TRBD2 (5 bases). CDR3 length: 15 amino acids. V was trimmed by 0 bases and J by 3 bases, leaving 10 bases between them. Germline values: CDR1 MNHEY, CDR2 SMNVEV (reference sequence). The CDR3 reads CASSLSRAVTDTQYF. In DNA form, the CDR3 reads TGTGCCAGCAGTTTATCGAGAGCGGTTACAGATACGCAGTATTTT.

The chain links TRBV28 to TRBJ1-2; D might be TRBD1 (6 bases). CDR3 length: 16 amino acids. V lost 3 bases to trimming and J lost 4 bases, with 18 bases between them. Looked up from germline, CDR1 is MDHEN and CDR2 is SYDVKM. CDR3 amino acids: CASSLQTRTESYGYTF. CDR3 nucleotide sequence: TGTGCCAGCAGTTTGCAAACGAGGACAGAATCCTATGGCTACACCTTC.

This clone was detected only a few times. This chain links TRBV5-5 with TRBJ2-5; 7 nucleotides align to TRBD1. There are 12 residues in the CDR3. CDR1 is SGHKS, CDR2 YYEKEE, per germline (reference sequence). The trim removed 4 bases at V and 7 bases at J, leaving 4 bases unmatched. Here the CDR3 DNA reads TGTGCCAGCAGCGACAGGGTAGGGACCCAGTACTTC. It specifies CASSDRVGTQYF.

The genes are TRBV4-2 and TRBJ2-2, with TRBD2 identical over 12 bases. This CDR3 is 17 amino acids long. Germline CDR1 and CDR2: LGHNA and YNFKEQ. Germline trimming cut 0 bases from V and 3 bases from J; bases unmatched to any gene: 2. CDR3 sequence reads: CASSQELAGGHTGELFF. Here the CDR3 DNA reads TGTGCCAGCAGCCAAGAACTAGCGGGGGGACACACCGGGGAGCTGTTTTTT.

In this sample, this clone turned up once. The chain links TRBV6-2 or TRBV6-3 to TRBJ2-3; 10 positions agree with TRBD2. Losses at the gene ends were 2 bases for V and 6 bases for J; bases not matched to a gene: 5. The germline CDR1 and CDR2 sequences are MNHEY and SVGEGT. The CDR3 totals 15 residues. The CDR3 coding sequence is TGTGCCAGCAGTTACGGGATTAGCGGGGGGGATACGCAGTATTTT. It translates to CASSYGISGGDTQYF.

This clone showed up just a few times. The chain is built from TRBV12-5 and TRBJ1-6; no firm D call. Germline CDR1 is LGHNT and CDR2 is FRNRAP. The V and J ends lost 4 bases and 6 bases respectively, with 10 bases between them. The CDR3 extends over 14 amino acids. In nucleotides, the CDR3 is TGTGCTAGTGGTTCCTCAGAGGGTAATTCACCCCTCCACTTT. Protein sequence: CASGSSEGNSPLHF.

The V call is TRBV4-1, the J call TRBJ1-4; TRBD1 might be the D (6 bases). Germline lookup yields CDR1 MGHRA and CDR2 YSYEKL. The CDR3 covers 15 residues. V was clipped by 4 bases and J by 0 bases, with 9 bases between them. DNA for the CDR3: TGCGCCAGCAGCCCGACAGGCGCAACTAATGAAAAACTGTTTTTT. This codes for CASSPTGATNEKLFF.

The rearrangement joins TRBV7-9 to TRBJ2-7, with 8 bases fitting TRBD1. The CDR3 sequence is 14 residues long. Germline CDR1 is SEHNR and CDR2 is FQNEAQ (reference sequence). Losses at the gene ends were 4 bases for V and 0 bases for J; bases not matched to a gene: 2. As DNA, the CDR3 is TGTGCCAGCAGCTCCCAGGGGGCCTCCTACGAGCAGTACTTC. Protein: CASSSQGASYEQYF.

The chain has TRBV28 and TRBJ1-1; TRBD1 agrees at 8 bases. This CDR3 has 12 amino acids. Unmatched junction bases numbered 7, after V lost 8 bases and J lost 8 bases. Germline V gene lookup returns CDR1 MDHEN and CDR2 SYDVKM. CDR3 DNA: TGTGCCAGCTGGGGATGGACAGGGGAAGCTTTCTTT. Translated: CASWGWTGEAFF.

This clone was seen a single time. This chain joins TRBV18 and TRBJ2-6; D is unresolved. The ends were cut back, 2 bases at V and 3 bases at J, with 11 bases in the middle. The CDR3 is made up of 16 amino acids. Per germline, CDR1 KGHSH and CDR2 LQKENI. CDR3 DNA sequence: TGTGCCAGCTCACCAGATTTCATGAGTGGGGCCAACGTCCTGACTTTC. Translation gives CASSPDFMSGANVLTF.

The chain joins TRBV30 to TRBJ1-1; D is ambiguous. V dropped 8 bases and J dropped 4 bases, with 11 bases sitting between them. The V gene's germline CDR1 is GTSNPN and CDR2 SVGIG (reference sequence). The CDR3 runs 11 residues. The CDR3 DNA sequence: TGTGCCCTCCGTCGGGGCACTGAAGCTTTCTTT. Its translation: CALRRGTEAFF. The full variable domain, in which reference TRBV30 and TRBJ1-1 provide the parts outside the CDR3, is SQTIHQWPATLVQPVGSPLSLECTVEGTSNPNLYWYRQAAGRGLQLLFYSVGIGQISSEVPQNLSASRPQDRQFILSSKKLLLSDSGFYLCALRRGTEAFFGQGTRLTVV.

The chain joins TRBV7-9 to TRBJ2-4, with 8 bases lining up with TRBD1. This CDR3 has 16 amino acids. The germline gives CDR1 SEHNR, CDR2 FQNEAQ (reference sequence). The V gene end was trimmed by 6 bases and the J gene end by 3 bases; junction bases not matched to a gene: 10. The CDR3 reads CASSSGGQGGKNIQYF. CDR3 coding DNA: TGTGCCAGCAGTTCGGGCGGACAGGGAGGCAAAAACATTCAGTACTTC.

This clone was seen a handful of times. This chain connects TRBV11-2 to TRBJ2-3, with 9 bases fitting TRBD2. The CDR3 totals 18 residues. V gave up 1 base and J gave up 4 bases; unmatched junction bases: 12. Germline-derived CDR1 and CDR2 are SGHAT and FQNNGV. The DNA of the CDR3 is TGTGCCAGCAGCTTAGGTGGAATCGGCGGGGGGGCCGCAGATACGCAGTATTTT. It yields the protein CASSLGGIGGGAADTQYF.

The CDR3 DNA follows: TGCGCCAGCAGCTTGGTCCCGTTAGCGGGGGGGCAAAGCACAGATACGCAGTATTTT. It encodes CASSLVPLAGGQSTDTQYF. This sequence joins TRBV5-1 and TRBJ2-3, with TRBD2 matching over 11 bases. In germline, CDR1 is SGHRS, CDR2 YFSETQ. The CDR3 covers 19 residues. The trim removed 0 bases at V and 0 bases at J, leaving 9 bases unmatched.

The chain is built from TRBV5-1 and TRBJ2-3; tentative D call: TRBD1 (5 bases). The germline V gene has CDR1 SGHRS and CDR2 YFSETQ. With 2 bases removed from V and 1 base from J, the gap between germline ends came to 8 bases. The CDR3 is made up of 14 amino acids. For the CDR3, the DNA is TGCGCCAGCAGCTTACAGGACCGCACAGATACGCAGTATTTT. It yields the protein CASSLQDRTDTQYF. The variable domain in full, with the rest retrieved from reference TRBV5-1 and TRBJ2-3, is KAGVTQTPRYLIKTRGQQVTLSCSPISGHRSVSWYQQTPGQGLQFLFEYFSETQRNKGNFPGRFSGRQFSNSRSEMNVSTLELGDSALYLCASSLQDRTDTQYFGPGTRLTVL.

This chain connects TRBV6-2 or TRBV6-3 to TRBJ2-2, with a possible D match to TRBD1 (6 bases). Trimming took 1 base from V and 3 from J, leaving 9 bases between them. The CDR3 totals 15 residues. Germline V gene lookup returns CDR1 MNHEY and CDR2 SVGEGT. CDR3: CASSYFRTDTGELFF. Written as DNA, the CDR3 is TGTGCCAGCAGTTACTTCCGGACAGACACCGGGGAGCTGTTTTTT.

The chain has TRBV4-3 and TRBJ1-6, with D maybe TRBD1 (6 bases). The CDR3 has 17 residues. The V gene's germline CDR1 is LGHNA and CDR2 YSLEER. The V gene lost 1 base and the J gene lost 3 bases, with 13 bases spanning the gap. The CDR3 DNA is TGCGCCAGCAGCCAAGTTCCGGGACACGTCTATAATTCACCCCTCCACTTT. It is translated as CASSQVPGHVYNSPLHF.